Each of the 25 T cell receptor beta chains below was sequenced from the same sample in a study of blood T cell repertoires in COVID-19. Some clones are missing from TCRdb's copy, which holds only in-frame ones; the method was immunoSEQ multiplex PCR. The profile shows 200,000 to 250,000 clones, roughly 80% of them singletons. The sequencing input was peripheral blood. All receptors derive from a woman in her seventies with acute or convalescent COVID-19.

The chain has TRBV7-9 and TRBJ2-7, with 8 positions matching TRBD2. CDR3 size: 13 residues. V was pared by 4 bases and J by 7 bases, with 6 bases of the junction left unmatched. Germline CDR1 reads SEHNR; CDR2 reads FQNEAQ (reference sequence). CDR3 protein: CASSYSGRVEQYF. CDR3 coding DNA: TGTGCCAGCAGCTATTCCGGGAGGGTAGAGCAGTACTTC.

J is TRBJ2-7 and V is TRBV9; 7 bases fit TRBD1. V shed 0 bases and J 0 bases; nucleotides not matched to a gene: 6. The CDR3 is 16 amino acids. Germline CDR1 and CDR2: SGDLS and YYNGEE. The CDR3 region has the DNA TGTGCCAGCAGCGTAGCGGGGACAGCCTTCTCCTACGAGCAGTACTTC. Amino acids: CASSVAGTAFSYEQYF.

The genes are TRBV3-1 (or the pseudogene TRBV3-2) and TRBJ1-2; tentatively, D is TRBD1 (5 bases). CDR3 length: 13 residues. V was trimmed by 0 bases and J by 8 bases, leaving 10 bases between them. Germline values: CDR1 LGHDT, CDR2 YNNKEL (reference sequence). The CDR3 coding sequence is TGTGCCAGCAGCCAAGATTCAGGGCGCGGCTACACCTTC. Protein product: CASSQDSGRGYTF.

The chain employs TRBV10-3 and TRBJ1-4; TRBD1 is a possible D gene (5 bases). This CDR3 region has 14 residues. The V end was cut by 2 bases, the J end by 8 bases, with 12 bases between. Germline V gene sequence: CDR1 ENHRY, CDR2 SYGVKD. The CDR3 bases are TGTGCCATCAGTGAGGACAGCCGCGCGGAAAAACTGTTTTTT. Translated, it gives CAISEDSRAEKLFF.

The CDR3 DNA reads TGTGCCAGCAGCTTAGGACAGGTTAATGAAAAACTGTTTTTT. It is translated as CASSLGQVNEKLFF. The chain couples TRBV7-2 to TRBJ1-4; possible D gene TRBD1, 6 bases. This CDR3 is 14 amino acids long. V lost 1 base and J lost 4, with 7 bases in between. From germline, CDR1 is SGHTA and CDR2 FQGNSA.

The V gene is TRBV24-1, the J gene TRBJ2-1; 9 bases align to TRBD2. Germline V gene lookup returns CDR1 KGHDR and CDR2 SFDVKD. The CDR3 loop spans 16 amino acids. V lost 4 bases and J lost 2; bases outside the gene matches: 5. The CDR3 coding sequence is TGTGCCACCAGTGACTCGGGCGGGGGGGCCTACAATGAGCAGTTCTTC. As protein: CATSDSGGGAYNEQFF.

This clone was counted many times. The chain has TRBV18 and TRBJ1-2; D is uncertain. Germline assignment: CDR1 KGHSH and CDR2 LQKENI. The V gene lost 3 bases and the J gene lost 1 base, with 6 bases spanning the gap. This CDR3 has 13 amino acids. This CDR3 is CASSPGNNYGYTF. Written as DNA, the CDR3 is TGTGCCAGCTCACCCGGGAATAACTATGGCTACACCTTC.

This chain uses TRBV2 with TRBJ1-2; 9 nucleotides agree with TRBD1. The V segment lost 10 bases and the J segment 3 bases; nucleotides outside the gene matches: 9. The CDR3 totals 14 residues. CDR1 and CDR2 from the germline V gene are SNHLY and FYNNEI. The CDR3 bases are TGTGCCACCTCCGGGACAGGGTTTGACTATGGCTACACCTTC. Its translation is CATSGTGFDYGYTF.

The chain joins TRBV6-2 or TRBV6-3 to TRBJ2-7, with D unresolved. Looked up from germline, CDR1 is MNHEY and CDR2 is SVGEGT. CDR3 size: 14 residues. V lost 4 bases to trimming and J lost 5 bases, with 15 bases between them. For the CDR3, the DNA is TGTGCCAGCAGTTCCCGGAGTGGTCGAGACGAGCAGTACTTC. It codes for CASSSRSGRDEQYF.

CDR3 loop: CASSGPGGEVTGELFF. CDR3 coding DNA: TGTGCCAGCAGTGGGCCAGGGGGCGAGGTCACCGGGGAGCTGTTTTTT. This chain connects TRBV6-1 to TRBJ2-2; 8 nucleotides agree with TRBD1. The CDR3 loop spans 16 amino acids. Losses at the gene ends were 4 bases for V and 4 bases for J; bases not matched to a gene: 8. Germline V CDR1 and CDR2: MNHNS, SASEGT.

The chain has TRBV14 and TRBJ2-6, with unresolved D. CDR3 length: 17 amino acids. The germline V and J ends were trimmed by 1 base and 0 bases, with 10 bases remaining between them. In germline, CDR1 is SGHDN, CDR2 FVKESK. As DNA, the CDR3 is TGTGCCAGCAGCCAAGTACAGTCCCACTCTGGGGCCAACGTCCTGACTTTC. This translates into CASSQVQSHSGANVLTF.

The genes are TRBV5-1 and TRBJ1-1; D is unresolved. The CDR3 loop spans 16 amino acids. The V gene lost 1 base and the J gene lost 1 base, with 14 bases spanning the gap. Germline V CDR1 and CDR2: SGHRS, YFSETQ. In DNA, the CDR3 is TGCGCCAGCAGCTTGAACAGAGGGAATGGGAACACTGAAGCTTTCTTT. As protein: CASSLNRGNGNTEAFF.

The chain couples TRBV18 to TRBJ2-3, with D tentatively TRBD1 (5 bases). The V end lost 4 bases, the J end lost 6 bases, and 14 bases lay between the germline ends. CDR1 and CDR2 from the germline V gene are KGHSH and LQKENI. This CDR3 spans 14 amino acids. CDR3 nucleotide sequence: TGTGCCAGCTCACGGGGCGGTCGATTGGATACGCAGTATTTT. Translating gives CASSRGGRLDTQYF.

This chain links TRBV2 with TRBJ1-4; D is uncertain. Germline CDR1 and CDR2: SNHLY and FYNNEI. Deletions cut 6 bases from V and 8 bases from J, with 16 bases between. This CDR3 has 14 residues. The CDR3 is CASRTYLAGEKLFF. The CDR3 coding sequence is TGTGCCAGCAGAACCTATCTAGCTGGGGAAAAACTGTTTTTT. Filled out from reference TRBV2 and TRBJ1-4, the complete variable domain reads EPEVTQTPSHQVTQMGQEVILRCVPISNHLYFYWYRQILGQKVEFLVSFYNNEISEKSEIFDDQFSVERPDGSNFTLKIRSTKLEDSAMYFCASRTYLAGEKLFFGSGTQLSVL.

The J gene is TRBJ2-1, the V gene TRBV11-2; the D gene is possibly TRBD2 (6 bases). CDR1 is SGHAT, CDR2 FQNNGV, per germline. V was cut by 0 bases and J by 3 bases, with 12 bases left in between. There are 16 residues in the CDR3. The CDR3 sequence is CASSLELARGYNEQFF. DNA of the CDR3: TGTGCCAGCAGCTTAGAGCTAGCGCGGGGCTACAATGAGCAGTTCTTC. Combining the CDR3 with reference TRBV11-2 and TRBJ2-1 gives the whole variable domain EAGVAQSPRYKIIEKRQSVAFWCNPISGHATLYWYQQILGQGPKLLIQFQNNGVVDDSQLPKDRFSAERLKGVDSTLKIQPAKLEDSAVYLCASSLELARGYNEQFFGPGTRLTVL.

The chain recombines TRBV18 with TRBJ1-1, with 9 bases lining up with TRBD1. Trimming removed 3 bases from V and 1 base from J; junction bases left unmatched: 3. The CDR3 is 15 residues long. Germline V gives CDR1 KGHSH, CDR2 LQKENI. DNA of the CDR3: TGTGCCAGCTCACCCCGGGACAGGGCGAACACTGAAGCTTTCTTT. It codes for CASSPRDRANTEAFF.

V and J are TRBV7-2 and TRBJ2-1, with 11 bases fitting TRBD1. This CDR3 has 17 residues. J lost 3 bases, V lost 7 bases, and 11 bases had no gene match. Germline V gene lookup returns CDR1 SGHTA and CDR2 FQGNSA. CDR3 nucleotides: TGTGCCAGCACCCCAGGACAGGGGGCTTCGGGCTACAATGAGCAGTTCTTC. It encodes CASTPGQGASGYNEQFF.

The rearrangement uses TRBV6-2 or TRBV6-3 and TRBJ1-1; D not certain. CDR1 MNHEY and CDR2 SVGEGT come from the germline V gene. Deletions cut 0 bases from V and 6 bases from J, with 11 bases between. The CDR3 has 14 residues. CDR3 residues: CASSYSNREAEAFF. The CDR3, as DNA: TGTGCCAGCAGTTACTCGAACCGGGAGGCTGAAGCTTTCTTT.

The chain couples TRBV4-2 to TRBJ2-7, with 10 bases that match TRBD1. Per germline, CDR1 LGHNA and CDR2 YNFKEQ. This CDR3 spans 17 amino acids. The V segment lost 4 bases and the J segment 1 base; nucleotides outside the gene matches: 10. The chain's CDR3 is CASSLPSTGGPSYEQYF. CDR3 coding DNA: TGTGCCAGCAGCCTTCCCTCGACAGGGGGCCCTTCCTACGAGCAGTACTTC.

The chain links TRBV10-3 to TRBJ2-2; 11 nucleotides match TRBD1. CDR1 is ENHRY and CDR2 is SYGVKD in the germline V gene. Trimming removed 11 bases from V and 4 bases from J; junction bases left unmatched: 9. This CDR3 region has 15 residues. Here the CDR3 DNA reads TGTGCCCACGGGGAGGGGACAGGGGGCACCGGGGAGCTGTTTTTT. Translated: CAHGEGTGGTGELFF.

This clone was counted between two and nine times. The chain recombines TRBV6-5 with TRBJ2-7, with D tentatively TRBD2 (5 bases). V shed 8 bases and J shed 1 base, with 18 bases lying between them. The CDR3 length is 15 residues. CDR1 and CDR2 (germline): MNHEY, SVGAGI. This chain's CDR3 is CASGGLQSRSYEQYF. The CDR3 coding sequence is TGTGCCAGCGGAGGCCTGCAGTCCCGTTCCTACGAGCAGTACTTC.

This clone showed up just a few times. The chain has TRBV5-1 and TRBJ2-2; 10 bases map to TRBD2. The germline CDR1 and CDR2 sequences are SGHRS and YFSETQ. J lost 2 bases, V lost 0 bases, and 4 bases had no gene match. This CDR3 has 17 amino acids. CDR3 nucleotide sequence: TGCGCCAGCAGCTTGGCTAGCGGGGGCCCTAACACCGGGGAGCTGTTTTTT. It encodes CASSLASGGPNTGELFF.

The chain uses TRBV24-1 and TRBJ1-1, with a weak D call TRBD1 (5 bases). Deletions cut 3 bases from V and 5 bases from J, with 9 bases between. Per germline, CDR1 KGHDR and CDR2 SFDVKD. The CDR3 is 13 amino acids. The chain's CDR3 is CATSDRQKTEAFF. The CDR3 bases are TGTGCCACCAGTGATCGACAGAAGACTGAAGCTTTCTTT.

Details on this clone: A junction end diverges from the germline sequence, so it may reflect a read error. The chain is built from TRBV4-2 and TRBJ2-7; 7 bases are shared with TRBD1. CDR3 length: 12 amino acids. Germline V CDR1 and CDR2: LGHNA, YNFKEQ. CDR3 in amino acids: CASSQQGVGCRF. The CDR3 coding sequence is TGTGCCAGCAGCCAACAGGGGGTGGGGTGCAGATTC.

This clone appeared many times. This chain links TRBV2 with TRBJ1-1; 12 nucleotides agree with TRBD1. The CDR3 runs to 16 residues. Germline V lookup: CDR1 SNHLY, CDR2 FYNNEI. V lost 4 bases, J lost 7 bases, and 10 bases stayed unmatched. The CDR3 DNA follows: TGTGCCAGCAGTGTTGGGACAGGGGGCTCTCTCCATGAAGCTTTCTTT. Its protein is CASSVGTGGSLHEAFF.